This T cell receptor beta chain was observed in a study of CD8+ T cells in alopecia areata (dated by TCRdb to 2017 to 2018). Turning to the overall study: Treated patients were enrolled in an open-label pilot trial of oral tofacitinib, 5 to 10 mg twice daily, for moderate-to-severe alopecia areata. Patients stayed on tofacitinib for 6 to 18 months and then had 6 months of follow-up off drug so that delayed response and recurrence could be assessed. For the treated patients, the SALT score, which quantifies what percentage of scalp surface area is affected, served as the measure of disease severity. The study used high-throughput TCRbeta sequencing to examine T cell clonal expansion in alopecia areata, in both the C3H/HeJ mouse model and human patients. In humans, TCRbeta sequencing was performed on scalp tissue and on sorted CD4+ and CD8+ peripheral blood T cells from healthy controls and from patients with patchy or totalis/universalis alopecia areata. Biopsies were taken from tofacitinib-treated patients at baseline and again at 4 and 24 weeks into treatment, and several of those patients also had a later scalp biopsy. Scalp clonality was compared among normal scalp (n=4), patchy alopecia areata scalp (n=8), and alopecia totalis/universalis scalp (n=8). The RNA source kit depended on sample type: the PAXgene miRNA kit for fixed scalp, the miRNeasy kit for PBMCs, and the RNeasy kit for mouse skin. Amplification of TCRbeta CDR3 regions was done by immunoSEQ multiplex PCR using 35 Vbeta forward primers and 13 Jbeta reverse primers.

Comment on this clone: Which antigen it targets is not known. Base qualities are not recorded, but no much larger clone differs from it by a single base.

The library came from the immunoSEQ multiplex PCR assay. To provide template for TCR sequencing, every sample had RNA extracted and reverse transcribed into cDNA. First-strand cDNA was synthesized with SuperScript III using a 2:1 mix of oligo-dT and random hexamers. A synthetic immune receptor repertoire was used to assess amplification bias, and residual bias was removed computationally. On the study's bioinformatics: After raw reads were preprocessed to remove errors, the CDR3 was defined following IMGT conventions as running from the conserved cysteine to phenylalanine. Clonality was calculated as 1 minus Shannon entropy normalized by log2 of the number of productive unique TCRs. Whether each scalp clone was CD4 or CD8 was inferred by checking scalp TCRbeta sequences against the CD4 and CD8 repertoires from sorted blood. TCRdb provides this immuneACCESS table in a form limited to in-frame rearrangements. Some clones are lacking; in checked studies, under half of them reflect an unresolved V gene, and why the rest are absent is not known. The V and J calls and the clone size are those of that table, but D and trimming were determined from the DNA. This sample lists about 92,000 clones; about 40% were detected once. The ten top clones hold more than 15% of the sample.

Broad study findings and their caveats: During tofacitinib treatment, many expanded lesional clones remained in scalp and blood, and this persistence may partly explain relapse after treatment is stopped. Unlike mouse skin, which is dominated by gammadelta T cells, normal human skin has resident alphabeta T cells that are also sequenced, and this complicates analysis of the scalp TCR repertoire. Lesional scalp, especially in alopecia totalis/universalis, showed higher clonality and more expanded CD8+ clones than normal scalp, suggesting antigenic drive. Because the treated cohort was small and had only one nonresponder, larger studies are needed to examine links between baseline CD8+ expansion and response. Scalp clonality and the number of expanded CD8+ clones among the top 100 scalp clones were significantly decreased by tofacitinib. Shared TCR sequences between patients were less evident than in mice, which may be partly attributable to HLA diversity in the patient population.

The germline V gene supplies CDR1 MGHRA and CDR2 YSYEKL. From the cysteine through the phenylalanine, the CDR3 covers 16 amino acids. The CDR3 DNA has 48 bases and is translated from base 1. Compared with germline, V lacks 3 bases and J lacks 6 bases; bases without a gene match: 5. The intended sense of this specimen's time point label: less than 30 weeks on oral tofacitinib. The meaning of the sample's treatment or condition label: oral pan-JAK inhibitor, 5-10 mg twice daily. Lesional scalp punch biopsies and peripheral blood were collected from alopecia areata patients. After PBMCs were isolated by density centrifugation and stained for CD3, CD4 and CD8, a FACSAria was used to sort CD4+ and CD8+ T cells.

The sequence was collected from a human donor with alopecia areata. The sequences come from CD8+ T cells sorted from blood, collected at week 24, from a patient treated with tofacitinib. The sequence links TRBV4-1 to TRBJ2-2, and TRBD1 aligns with 12 junction nucleotides. The CDR3 region has the sequence CASSHPGQGAAGELFF. The nucleotide sequence reads TGCGCCAGCAGCCATCCGGGACAGGGGGCTGCCGGGGAGCTGTTTTTT.